The rows below give T cell receptor beta chains drawn from one sample of a study of blood T cells in healthy people across ages. MiXCR was run by TCRdb on the 5' RACE reads, yielding one entry per CDR3 protein. The sample holds more than 1.4 million distinct CDR3 sequences, 42% seen once. Sequencing used blood. Receptor source: a woman between 18 and 29 years old in good health. Each CDR3 is given with its conserved first and last residue. Fields, in order: V gene, clone size, D gene, J gene, CDR3 DNA, CDR3 protein. A D gene is named only where the DNA matches it firmly. Rows give clone size only sometimes, using once, few, many, or a class for an expanded clone.

>TRBV12-3/TRBV12-4|-|-|TRBJ2-3
TGTGCCAGCACCCTGGGGACGGGGGCAGATACGCAGTATTTT
CASTLGTGADTQYF
>TRBV20-1|few|TRBD2|TRBJ2-7
TGCAGTGCTTCTACCGGGACTAGCGGTAACGAGCAGTACTTC
CSASTGTSGNEQYF
>TRBV12-3/TRBV12-4|-|TRBD2|TRBJ2-1
TGTGCCATCTCTCGTGGCGGGGGGGCTGGCAATGAGCAGTTCTTC
CAISRGGGAGNEQFF
>TRBV10-3|-|TRBD2|TRBJ2-1
TGTGCCATCAGTGTAGGGCTAGCGGACTACAATGAGCAGTTCTTC
CAISVGLADYNEQFF
>TRBV18|-|TRBD2|TRBJ2-5
TGTGCCAGCTCACCACCCGGGGGGAATGAGCAGTACTTC
CASSPPGGNEQYF
>TRBV21-1|few|-|TRBJ1-2
TGTGCCAGCAGCAAAATTATCGGGTCCAGGGGCGGCTACACCTTC
CASSKIIGSRGGYTF
>TRBV10-3|-|TRBD1|TRBJ2-7
TGTGCCATCAGTGCGACAGGGGGTGGAGGCTACGAGCAGTACTTC
CAISATGGGGYEQYF
>TRBV24-1|-|TRBD2|TRBJ2-3
TGTGCCACCAGTGAGTCGACTAGCGGGGGGGCTACAGATACGCAGTATTTT
CATSESTSGGATDTQYF
>TRBV20-1|few|TRBD1|TRBJ2-4
TGCAGTGCTTCAGTCTGGGACAGAGCTACGCAGCAGTACTTC
CSASVWDRATQQYF
>TRBV6-5|few|-|TRBJ2-1
TGTGCCAGCAGAGAAAAGCGGGAGCAGTTCTTC
CASREKREQFF
>TRBV25-1|-|-|TRBJ1-3
TGTGCCAGCAGTGAATACATCGGTAGTGGCAGGTTCCCTGGAAACACCATATATTTT
CASSEYIGSGRFPGNTIYF
>TRBV4-1|-|-|TRBJ2-3
TGCGCCAGCCGCCAAGATCCGATCGGGGCCACCAGCACAGATACGCAGTATTTT
CASRQDPIGATSTDTQYF
>TRBV12-3/TRBV12-4|once|TRBD1|TRBJ2-3
TGTGCCAGCAGTACAAGACAGGGATGGACAGATACGCAGTATTTT
CASSTRQGWTDTQYF
>TRBV29-1|-|-|TRBJ1-1
TGCAGCGTTGCGGACAGCCGGGCGTTGAACACTGAAGCTTTCTTT
CSVADSRALNTEAFF
>TRBV13|-|-|TRBJ2-6
TGTGCCAGCAGCGTTTGGAAATCTGGGGCCAACGTCCTGACTTTC
CASSVWKSGANVLTF
>TRBV30|once|-|TRBJ1-1
TGTGCCTGGAGTGTTTTTCCCGCAACTGAAGCTTTCTTT
CAWSVFPATEAFF
>TRBV2|few|-|TRBJ2-3
TGTGCCAGCAGTGAACTCATGGGCGGGATGGGAGATACGCAGTATTTT
CASSELMGGMGDTQYF
>TRBV5-1|-|TRBD1|TRBJ1-1
TGCGCCAGCAGCAAGGGGACAGGGGGGGACACTGAAGCTTTCTTT
CASSKGTGGDTEAFF
>TRBV4-2|-|TRBD2|TRBJ2-1
TGTGCCAGCATGTTTGGTCTAGCGGACCACAATGAGCAGTTCTTC
CASMFGLADHNEQFF
>TRBV12-3/TRBV12-4|-|TRBD1|TRBJ2-5
TGTACCAGCAGTCTTGGACAGGGCAGGGAGACCCAGTACTTC
CTSSLGQGRETQYF
>TRBV10-3|-|TRBD2|TRBJ2-5
TGTGCCACCTCAGCGGGAGAGAGAGAGACCCAGTACTTC
CATSAGERETQYF
>TRBV20-1|-|TRBD2|TRBJ2-1
TGCAGTGCTAGATTATCTAGCGGGGGGGCCGCGCAGTTCTTC
CSARLSSGGAAQFF
>TRBV15|-|TRBD2|TRBJ2-7
TGTGCCACCAGTCGGCGGACTAGCGGGAACTACGAGCAGTACTTC
CATSRRTSGNYEQYF
>TRBV6-1|few|-|TRBJ1-5
TGTGCCAGCTGCAGGGGACTTAGCAATCAGCCCCAGCATTTT
CASCRGLSNQPQHF
>TRBV6-1|-|-|TRBJ1-4
TGTGCCAGCAGTGAAGGTGTCCAGGGCTTGGGTGAAAAACTGTTTTTT
CASSEGVQGLGEKLFF
>TRBV18|once|TRBD1|TRBJ1-5
TGTGCCAGCTCACCCCGGACAGGAGGAGGACAGTATCAGCCCCAGCATTTT
CASSPRTGGGQYQPQHF
>TRBV5-1|-|TRBD2|TRBJ2-5
TGCGCCAGCAGCTACGGGACTAGCGGGTACCAAGAGACCCAGTACTTC
CASSYGTSGYQETQYF
>TRBV4-1|-|TRBD2|TRBJ2-5
TGCGCCAGCAGCCACGGGACTACGTCGTACCAAGAGACCCAGTACTTC
CASSHGTTSYQETQYF
>TRBV11-2|-|TRBD2|TRBJ2-3
TGTGCCAGCAGCGGCGGGACTAGCGGGAAATATTCAGATACGCAGTATTTT
CASSGGTSGKYSDTQYF
>TRBV6-5|-|-|TRBJ2-7
TGTGCCAGCAGTTACAAGGGGGTAGTGTACGAGCAGTACTTC
CASSYKGVVYEQYF
>TRBV20-1|-|TRBD2|TRBJ2-1
TGCAGTGCTAGAGACCGCTACGGGGGACTAGCGGGATTTGAGCAGTTCTTC
CSARDRYGGLAGFEQFF
>TRBV20-1|-|-|TRBJ2-2
TGCAGTGTACATGCCCCAATCCGACAGGACGGGGAGCTGTTTTTT
CSVHAPIRQDGELFF
>TRBV14|-|-|TRBJ2-1
TGTGCCAACAGCCAAGGGCAAAGGGATGAGCAGTTCTTC
CANSQGQRDEQFF
>TRBV10-3|-|TRBD2|TRBJ2-5
TGTGCCATCGCGGGGGGGCCGGTAGAGACCCAGTACTTC
CAIAGGPVETQYF
>TRBV18|-|-|TRBJ1-2
TGTGCCAGCTCCGTTGGGAGGGAGAATGGCTACACCTTC
CASSVGRENGYTF
>TRBV11-2|-|TRBD1|TRBJ1-2
TGTGCCAGCAGCTCCAGGGACAGCTCTTACGCCTACACCTTC
CASSSRDSSYAYTF
>TRBV30|few|-|TRBJ2-5
TGTGCCTGTGGTCGGGCAGCGGGGACCCAGTACTTC
CACGRAAGTQYF
>TRBV20-1|-|-|TRBJ2-1
TGCAGTGCTAGTCCCCTACAGCGGTCAAGCTCCTACAATGAGCAGTTCTTC
CSASPLQRSSSYNEQFF
>TRBV6-1|once|-|TRBJ1-1
TGTGCCAGCCCTTCGGGGGCTGAAGCTTTCTTT
CASPSGAEAFF
>TRBV6-5|once|-|TRBJ2-1
TGTGCCAGCAAAGGGTACAATGATCAGTTCTTC
CASKGYNDQFF
>TRBV5-1|-|TRBD2|TRBJ2-1
TGCGCCAGCAGCAGGACTAGCGGGGGTATAGGGGAGCAGTTCTTC
CASSRTSGGIGEQFF
>TRBV18|-|-|TRBJ1-1
TGTGCCAGCTCCCGCGGACGGGTGAACACTGAAGCTTTCTTT
CASSRGRVNTEAFF
>TRBV2|-|TRBD2|TRBJ2-2
TGTGCCAGCGTCGGACTAGCGGGAGTCGGGACCGGGGAGCTGTTTTTT
CASVGLAGVGTGELFF
>TRBV7-2|-|-|TRBJ2-6
TGTGCCAGCAGCTTATCTTCCCTGGGGGCCAACGTCCTGACTTTC
CASSLSSLGANVLTF
>TRBV12-5|few|-|TRBJ2-1
TGTGCTAGTGGTTTGGTATCCACGGGACTTGATGAGCAGTTCTTC
CASGLVSTGLDEQFF
>TRBV12-3/TRBV12-4|few|TRBD1|TRBJ1-2
TGTGCCAGCAGTTTAGGCCGTCCAGGGGGGTATGGCTACACCTTC
CASSLGRPGGYGYTF
>TRBV20-1|-|-|TRBJ2-7
TGCAGTGCTAGGCGCGATGGGGCCTACGAGCAGTACTTC
CSARRDGAYEQYF
>TRBV4-2|-|TRBD1|TRBJ1-2
TGTGCCAGCAGCCAAGCCCGCAGGGGGTCTGGTGGCTACACCTTC
CASSQARRGSGGYTF